The 4 T cell receptor beta chains below were found in one sample sequenced in a study of blood T cell repertoires in COVID-19. Sequenced by immunoSEQ multiplex PCR; TCRdb stores in-frame clones only, minus some. The table records tens of thousands of clones, roughly 76% of them present only once. The specimen was peripheral blood. These receptors all stem from a woman aged 60-75 years with acute or convalescent COVID-19.

Concerning this clone: The junction differs from germline at one of its ends, possibly a read error. The V and J genes are TRBV4-1 and TRBJ2-1; D may be TRBD2 (6 bases). Germline V CDR1 and CDR2: MGHRA, YSYEKL. The CDR3 runs to 12 residues. This CDR3 reads CASSQGGREGVF. The CDR3 DNA follows: TGCGCCAGCAGCCAAGGAGGGCGGGAAGGGGTCTTC.

This clone was seen only a few times. The chain employs TRBV9 and TRBJ2-7, with 9 bases that match TRBD1. The germline V gene has CDR1 SGDLS and CDR2 YYNGEE. V gave up 3 bases and J gave up 3 bases; unmatched junction bases: 7. This CDR3 has 15 residues. CDR3 nucleotides: TGTGCCAGCAGCGAAGAGGGGACAGGGTACTACGAGCAGTACTTC. Amino acid sequence: CASSEEGTGYYEQYF.

This chain connects TRBV2 to TRBJ1-1; 9 bases are a match to TRBD1. The ends lost 5 bases at V and 5 bases at J; junction bases unmatched: 6. Germline-derived CDR1 and CDR2 are SNHLY and FYNNEI. The CDR3 has 14 amino acids. The DNA of the CDR3 is TGTGCCAGCAGTTCTGACAGGGGGGGGACTGAAGCTTTCTTT. Translated: CASSSDRGGTEAFF.

The chain is built from TRBV9 and TRBJ1-1; TRBD1 aligns across 8 bases. Germline lookup yields CDR1 SGDLS and CDR2 YYNGEE. V shed 3 bases, J shed 5 bases, and the junction held 9 bases outside the gene matches. CDR3 length: 15 residues. CDR3 DNA sequence: TGTGCCAGCAGCGCAGGCGCACAGGGGGGAACTGAAGCTTTCTTT. Translated, it gives CASSAGAQGGTEAFF.